One and the same sample provided the 4 T cell receptor beta chains below, sequenced in a study of patients and donors after allogeneic stem cell transplantation. TCRdb reanalysed the RT-PCR reads using MiXCR and keeps one entry per CDR3 protein. The sample holds 25,000 to 40,000 distinct CDR3 sequences; less than 45% are singletons and the top ten take around 80%. Sequences were obtained from blood, either unsorted or a sorted T cell fraction (not recorded which). Receptor source: a human donor who was either an allogeneic HSCT recipient or a stem cell or donor lymphocyte infusion donor (not recorded which). It is not recorded whose cells these are; they may come from a transplant donor.

V usage is TRBV7-9 and J usage is TRBJ1-3; the D gene is possibly TRBD1 (6 bases). The germline gives CDR1 SEHNR, CDR2 FQNEAQ (reference sequence). V shed 4 bases and J shed 0 bases, with 13 bases lying between them. This CDR3 spans 16 amino acids. In nucleotides, the CDR3 is TGTGCCAGCAGCTCACGACAGGCCTACTCTGGAAACACCATATATTTT. Its translation is CASSSRQAYSGNTIYF.

This chain connects TRBV12-3 or TRBV12-4 to TRBJ1-1; D is unclear. The CDR3 extends over 14 amino acids. Trimming removed 7 bases at V and 3 bases at J, with 15 bases between. CDR3 DNA: TGTGCCAGCACCCTCCCCAACTCCGACACTGAAGCTTTCTTT. It translates to CASTLPNSDTEAFF.

This clonotype appeared once. The chain is built from TRBV11-2 and TRBJ2-3; perhaps D is TRBD1 or TRBD2 (5 bases each). The CDR3 extends over 13 amino acids. CDR1 SGHAT and CDR2 FQNNGV come from the germline V gene. The germline V and J ends were trimmed by 1 base and 5 bases, with 7 bases remaining between them. This CDR3 reads CASSLVRGDTQYF. In DNA form, the CDR3 reads TGTGCCAGCAGCTTAGTGAGGGGAGATACGCAGTATTTT.

This clonotype was detected many times. The chain employs TRBV4-2 and TRBJ1-2, with D maybe TRBD1 (5 bases). There are 13 residues in the CDR3. The V and J ends lost 3 bases and 3 bases respectively, with 8 bases between them. Germline V gives CDR1 LGHNA, CDR2 YNFKEQ. CDR3 residues: CASSQGDDYGYTF. The CDR3 region has the DNA TGTGCCAGCAGCCAGGGGGATGACTATGGCTACACCTTC.